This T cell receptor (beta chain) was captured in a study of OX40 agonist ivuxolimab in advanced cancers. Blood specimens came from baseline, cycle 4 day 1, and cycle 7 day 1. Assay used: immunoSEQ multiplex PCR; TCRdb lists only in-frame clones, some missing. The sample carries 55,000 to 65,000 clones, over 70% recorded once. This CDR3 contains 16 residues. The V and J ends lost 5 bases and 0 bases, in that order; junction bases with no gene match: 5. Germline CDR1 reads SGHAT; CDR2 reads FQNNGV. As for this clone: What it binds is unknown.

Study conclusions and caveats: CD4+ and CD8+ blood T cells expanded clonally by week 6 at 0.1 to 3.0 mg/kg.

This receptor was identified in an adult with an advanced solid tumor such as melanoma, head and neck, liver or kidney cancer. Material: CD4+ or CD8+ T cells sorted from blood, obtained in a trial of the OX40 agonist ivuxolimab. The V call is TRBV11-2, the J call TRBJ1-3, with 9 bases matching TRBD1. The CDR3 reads CASSTGGQGSGNTIYF. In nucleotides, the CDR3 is TGTGCCAGCAGCACCGGGGGACAGGGCTCTGGAAACACCATATATTTT.